This T cell receptor (beta chain) was identified in a study of shared clonotypes between healthy human individuals. CDR1 is SGHTA, CDR2 FQGNSA, per germline. There are 16 residues in the CDR3. The V end lost 5 bases, the J end lost 0 bases, and 14 bases lay between the germline ends. Clones were read by immunoSEQ multiplex PCR, and TCRdb kept only the in-frame ones, dropping some. The repertoire has a few million clones, approximately 94% of them found once; the top ten carry approximately 0.13%. The sample was naive CD4+ T cells sorted from blood. Subset meaning: CD45RA+ positively selected. The clonotype was recovered from a man aged 18 to 30 in good health. J is TRBJ1-5 and V is TRBV7-2; D is unresolved. The CDR3 DNA is TGTGCCAGCAGCCCTCGGGCCGACTTTAGCAATCAGCCCCAGCATTTT. It is translated as CASSPRADFSNQPQHF.